This T cell receptor (beta chain) was identified in a study of cytomegalovirus exposure and HLA in healthy donors (dated by TCRdb to about 2017). About the investigation overall: In an earlier analysis of some 610 of the donors, 276 Gb of sequence data and 120 million or so unique TCR beta sequences from about 190 million T cells were reported. An early release covering roughly 580 HLA-typed donors comprised around 300 gigabases of sequencing data and approximately 80 million unique TCR sequences. Of the roughly 400 genotyped donors, about 80% fell in the genetic ancestry cluster associated with self-reported Caucasian donors. The study aimed to test whether cataloging public T cell receptors could reveal signatures of past pathogen exposure. The T cell repertoires of 700 or so subjects were profiled by immunosequencing and related to cytomegalovirus serostatus. In addition to the first cohort of 500 to 850 subjects, a separate validation cohort of over 90 different subjects was used. High-throughput TCR immunosequencing, statistical association of individual TCRs with disease status, and machine learning were combined to predict cytomegalovirus infection status. A later analysis re-examined previously published TCR beta repertoires from more than 600 donors and added high-resolution HLA genotyping to investigate patterns of TCR occurrence. In the later analysis, no new phenotypic data were used to find candidate immune exposures; instead, reliance was placed on TCR beta sequences and their occurrence across donors. An earlier analysis of approximately 580 of the donors used high-throughput TCR beta sequencing to judge whether each TCR beta V gene segment behaved as functional or pseudogenic. Donor age, sex, ethnicity and CMV serostatus were collected together with the repertoire data. A later genetic analysis took genome-wide SNP genotypes for about three fifths of the roughly 700 donors and used that subset as a discovery cohort. Every discovery cohort repertoire had been produced on one sequencing platform. HLA typing included class I and class II loci at four-digit resolution. Typing coverage differed by locus: A, B, C, DRB1 and DQB1 were typed in roughly 620-640 donors, DQA1 in 500 to 550, DPA1 in approximately 600, and DPB1 in roughly 470. About 5 DR-DQ haplotypes were handled as single units for association and clustering, since linkage in the cohort was strong. On average, approximately 250,000 unique TCR beta nucleotide sequences were sequenced per donor among a few hundred genotyped donors of the cohort, with roughly 19% of those sequences being non-productive. Overall results and qualifications from the work: The study gave a list of 150 to 200 TCR beta chains associated with cytomegalovirus. According to a later analysis, TCR association rates differed among HLA loci, with DRB1 alleles showing the most associated TCRs and HLA-C alleles showing the fewest. Because counts were too low, roughly 17 rarely observed V segments, including chromosome 9 orphons, were left out of the earlier analysis of 587 of the donors. Across donors, most TCR sequences were observed very rarely, whereas some public TCRs were present in many individuals. Sequencing depth was assumed to be roughly uniform across donors in the presence/absence analyses, though that assumption may not hold. A cluster of highly shared sequence variants was judged likely to represent a technical artifact of the sequencing pipeline. Compared with the approximately 720-donor mean, donors in an Asian-associated ancestry cluster had fewer N-insertions in productive TCRs, according to a later genetic analysis. A later analysis found that most CMV-associated TCR beta chains appeared HLA-restricted, with HLA associations seemingly driven largely by CMV exposure. According to a later analysis, parvovirus B19, influenza, CMV and Epstein-Barr virus appeared linked to several top co-occurrence clusters. An earlier analysis of around 540 of the donors showed that most TCR beta V segments appeared in productive rearrangements either about 87% or about 30% of the time, which broadly matched IMGT annotations. Linkage disequilibrium might explain the correlated functional status among segregating V segments, but an unknown experimental factor could not be ruled out. Three of the identified cytomegalovirus-associated TCR beta chains were confirmed in vitro to be specific for cytomegalovirus antigens. An association between a missense DCLRE1C variant and V-gene and J-gene trimming of TCR beta chains was found in a later genetic analysis and replicated in an independent cohort. When HLA alleles, especially DR and DQ, strongly co-occurred, attributing TCR associations to individual alleles was difficult. The only immune exposure information available for the cohort was CMV serostatus. In this cohort, only TCR beta chains were sequenced, and detectable features were limited by the absence of alpha or paired-chain data. Specific HLA alleles were associated with roughly 16,000 TCR beta sequences at a false discovery rate of 0.05 in a later analysis. The classifier was reported to diagnose cytomegalovirus status with high specificity and sensitivity in both the original and validation cohorts. Because some donors lacked HLA typing at each locus, the association tests relied only on the typed subset. Some IMGT-functional V segments, including TRBV6-2 and TRBV6-3, could not be distinguished by the 87-base-pair reads and were therefore excluded. In a later analysis, HLA-associated TCR beta chains showed more clonal expansion and lower generation probabilities than non-associated chains that were equally common. According to the authors, the approach could potentially be generalized to other disease states and immunological phenotypes. A further reported finding was that TCR beta sequences accurately predicted the HLA-A and HLA-B alleles for most subjects in the first cohort.

The protocol used for the library was the immunoSEQ multiplex PCR assay. For the multiplex PCR, a mixture combining 60 forward primers for TCR Vbeta segments and 13 reverse primers for TCR Jbeta segments was used. The CDR3 region of rearranged TCR beta genes was amplified from genomic DNA with a multiplex PCR assay. The Illumina HiSeq System was used to sequence the amplified TCR beta libraries as 87-base-pair reads. The original methods were these. A later analysis tallied some 79 million unique TCR beta chains across the roughly 610 repertoires, and about 12 million of those chains were shared by two or more donors. A nearest-neighbor algorithm error-corrected the raw reads and collapsed the reads into unique sequences, merging closely related sequences to remove PCR and sequencing errors. CDR3 sequences were aligned to IMGT reference sequences to assign V, D and J gene segments. For a sequence to be retained, a match of at least six nucleotides to both a V gene segment and a J gene segment was required. Rearrangements were called productive when the CDR3 lacked stop codons and stayed in frame with V and J; all others were non-productive. Following IMGT convention, CDR3 was defined as the stretch from the second conserved V-encoded cysteine up to the conserved J-encoded phenylalanine. Sequences without an unambiguous match to a single V gene segment were excluded from the earlier analysis of 450 to 650 of the donors. An earlier analysis of approximately 590 of the donors called V segments functional above 56.7% productive rearrangements and segregating when the between-donor standard deviation exceeded 5%. A statistical classification framework was developed to diagnose cytomegalovirus status using the catalog of TCR beta chain sequences. In a later analysis, TCR nucleotide sequences were compared against IMGT/GENE-DB human TR gene sequences so that V and J genes could be assigned. In a later analysis, CDR3 sequences and most-parsimonious VDJ recombination scenarios were assigned using the TCRdist pipeline. In a later analysis, every TCR beta chain was defined by the combination of its CDR3 amino acid sequence and its V-gene family, and reads without a unique V-gene family were dropped. As a way to deal with suspected cross-contamination and a sequencing artifact, a later analysis dropped 640 or so nucleotide sequences that were highly shared and had low generation probability. For each public chain, a later analysis derived a clonal expansion index from normalized ranks of inferred template counts within each repertoire. In a later analysis, generation probabilities were computed using a VDJ recombination model fitted to out-of-frame rearrangements, and the results were checked against IGoR. In a later analysis, TCR-TCR, TCR-HLA and TCR-CMV co-occurrence was scored with hypergeometric tests, and a repertoire-size bias correction was applied to TCR pairs. In a later analysis, false discovery rates were estimated by permuting HLA or CMV assignments 20 times. A later analysis grouped co-occurring TCRs with DBSCAN, adding TCRdist sequence similarity when clustering within HLA-allele-positive subsets. Repertoires with fewer than 30,000 or more than 120,000 public chains were left out of co-occurrence clustering, as were five repertoires with anomalous nucleotide sharing. Held by TCRdb, this immuneACCESS table contains in-frame sequences only and omits some clones. Under half of the omission traces to an unresolved V gene where checked; the cause of the rest is unknown. V and J calls and clone size follow that table, whereas D and trimming were derived from the DNA. This sample holds under 200,000 clones; roughly 77% were observed only once. The ten largest clones capture over 4% of the sample.

The cohort was made up of under 800 healthy bone marrow donors. All cohort members were sampled while nominally healthy, although unrecorded immune exposures were likely present. The donor tested CMV seronegative and was one of the 352 seronegative cohort members. Each donor provided a peripheral blood sample, and peripheral blood mononuclear cells were used for TCR beta sequencing. The Qiagen DNeasy Blood Extraction Kit was used to extract genomic DNA from the blood cell samples. About this clone itself: Its antigen is not yet known. Per-base qualities were not stored, and no clone one base away is much larger.

V is trimmed back by 7 bases and J by 6 bases, and the junction contains 7 bases that no gene match accounts for. The CDR3 runs 14 amino acids, cysteine and phenylalanine included. Solely the CDR3 DNA is kept, with 42 bases framed from the first base. Sequences SNHLY (CDR1) and FYNNEI (CDR2) are obtained from the germline V gene. The sequence derives from a male donor in good health and CMV-seronegative. This sequence uses TRBV2 and TRBJ2-1; 9 bases in the middle match TRBD2. The sequencing input was PBMCs. The DNA sequence is TGTGCCAGCAACAGACTAGCGGTTCGCAATGAGCAGTTCTTC. Translation gives CASNRLAVRNEQFF. Outside the CDR3, residues come from the reference TRBV2 and TRBJ2-1 proteins, so the full variable domain is: EPEVTQTPSHQVTQMGQEVILRCVPISNHLYFYWYRQILGQKVEFLVSFYNNEISEKSEIFDDQFSVERPDGSNFTLKIRSTKLEDSAMYFCASNRLAVRNEQFFGPGTRLTVL.